This record covers a single TCR beta chain. Its antigen is currently unknown. This PCR relied on a set of 60 Vbeta primers and 13 Jbeta primers. Assay: immunoSEQ multiplex PCR; the TCRdb copy retains only in-frame clones and omits some. The sample has roughly 150,000 clones, over 60% seen once; the top ten hold 2% to 2.5%. The germline CDR1 and CDR2 sequences are SNHLY and FYNNEI. Deletions cut 7 bases from V and 6 bases from J, with 10 bases between. The CDR3 is 11 residues long. The data belong to a study of cytomegalovirus exposure and HLA in healthy donors. Study conclusions and caveats: Accurate prediction of HLA-A and HLA-B alleles (for most subjects) was reportedly achieved from TCR beta sequences. The dataset shows that most TCR sequences were rare, while some public TCRs occurred in many donors. Later analysis associated a missense DCLRE1C variant with TCR beta V- and J-gene trimming.

Sample: PBMCs. The TCR originated in a man aged 25 to 40 in good health and CMV-seronegative. The chain carries TRBV2 and TRBJ2-7; D may be TRBD1 (5 bases). The CDR3 bases are TGTGCCAGCAAGCAGGGTGGCGAGCAGTACTTC. It encodes CASKQGGEQYF. Supplemented by reference TRBV2 and TRBJ2-7, the full variable domain reads EPEVTQTPSHQVTQMGQEVILRCVPISNHLYFYWYRQILGQKVEFLVSFYNNEISEKSEIFDDQFSVERPDGSNFTLKIRSTKLEDSAMYFCASKQGGEQYFGPGTRLTVT.